This T cell receptor beta chain was recorded in a study of early stage breast cancer tumors. Regarding the study as a whole: Commonly generated sequences made up most enriched TCRB sequences shared between patients. Tumors had approximately 2.5-fold higher T cell density and higher clonality than adjacent normal breast tissue. In about 90% of the 16 patients, blood comparison separated tumor from normal breast.

About this clone itself: Its antigen is undetermined.

Trimming removed 1 base from V and 4 bases from J; junction bases left unmatched: 10. Germline V CDR1 and CDR2: MNHEY, SMNVEV (reference sequence). The CDR3 sequence is 18 residues long. TCRdb keeps only in-frame clones here, not all; method: immunoSEQ multiplex PCR. The sample holds 4,800 or so clones; around 72% are singletons and the top ten take approximately 26%. Enough DNA from normal breast tissue often took roughly 85-310 mg. V usage is TRBV27 and J usage is TRBJ2-5, with 12 positions matching TRBD2. Sequencing was performed on normal breast tissue next to the tumor. The sequence was collected from a person between 55 and 69 years old with breast cancer. The CDR3 loop reads CASSLLASGGAGGETQYF. Here the CDR3 DNA reads TGTGCCAGCAGTTTATTGGCTAGCGGGGGGGCCGGGGGAGAGACCCAGTACTTC.